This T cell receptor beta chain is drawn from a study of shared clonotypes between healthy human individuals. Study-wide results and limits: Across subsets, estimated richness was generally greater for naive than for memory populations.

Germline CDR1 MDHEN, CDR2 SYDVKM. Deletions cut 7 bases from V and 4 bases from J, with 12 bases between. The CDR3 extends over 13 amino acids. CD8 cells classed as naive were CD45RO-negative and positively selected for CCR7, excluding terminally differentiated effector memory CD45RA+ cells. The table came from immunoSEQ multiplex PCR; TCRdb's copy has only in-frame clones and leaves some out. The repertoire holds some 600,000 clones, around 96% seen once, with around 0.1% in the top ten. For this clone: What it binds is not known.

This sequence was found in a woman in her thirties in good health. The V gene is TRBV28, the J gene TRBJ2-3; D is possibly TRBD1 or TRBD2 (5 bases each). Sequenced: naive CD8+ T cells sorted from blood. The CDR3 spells CASTRDEADTQYF. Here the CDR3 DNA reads TGTGCCAGCACCAGGGACGAGGCAGATACGCAGTATTTT.